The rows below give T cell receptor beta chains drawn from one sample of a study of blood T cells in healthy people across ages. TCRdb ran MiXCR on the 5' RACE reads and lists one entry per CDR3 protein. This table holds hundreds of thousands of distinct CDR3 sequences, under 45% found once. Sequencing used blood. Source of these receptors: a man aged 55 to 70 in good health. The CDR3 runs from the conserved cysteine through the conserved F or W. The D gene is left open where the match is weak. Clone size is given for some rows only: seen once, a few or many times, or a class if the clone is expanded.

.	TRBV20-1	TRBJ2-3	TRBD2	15	TGCAGTGCTAGGTTGGGGACTAGCGGAACAGATACGCAGTATTTT	CSARLGTSGTDTQYF
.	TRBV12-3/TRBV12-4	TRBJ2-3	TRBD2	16	TGTGCCAGCAGTCCAAGCGGACTAGCGGGGGAAGATACGCAGTATTTT	CASSPSGLAGEDTQYF
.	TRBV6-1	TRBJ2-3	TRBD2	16	TGTGCCAGCAGTGAAGAAAGCGCGGGGGGGATAGATACGCAGTATTTT	CASSEESAGGIDTQYF
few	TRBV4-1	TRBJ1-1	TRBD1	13	TGCGCCAGCAGATCCGACAGGGACACTGAAGCTTTCTTT	CASRSDRDTEAFF
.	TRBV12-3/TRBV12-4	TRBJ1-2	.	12	TGTGCCAGCGCGAGGAGGCCAGGGGGCTACACCTTC	CASARRPGGYTF
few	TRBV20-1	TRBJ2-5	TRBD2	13	TGCAGTCCTTCTAGCGGGGGGGGTGAGACCCAGTACTTC	CSPSSGGGETQYF
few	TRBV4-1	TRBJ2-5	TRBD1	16	TGCGCCAGCAGCCAAGATACGGGACAGGGTAGCGAGACCCAGTACTTC	CASSQDTGQGSETQYF
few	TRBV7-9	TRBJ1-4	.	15	TGTGCCAGCAGCTTAGGGAGAGCAGTTAATGAAAAACTGTTTTTT	CASSLGRAVNEKLFF
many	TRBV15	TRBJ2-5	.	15	TGTGCCACCAGCAGAGATTTTGGCGGCGGAGAGACCCAGTACTTC	CATSRDFGGGETQYF
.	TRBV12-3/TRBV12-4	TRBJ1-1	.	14	TGTGCCAGCATCATCGGGGCGGGGAACACTGAAGCTTTCTTT	CASIIGAGNTEAFF
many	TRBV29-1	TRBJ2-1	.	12	TGCAGCGGAGGGGTGCGGGACAATGAGCAGTTCTTC	CSGGVRDNEQFF
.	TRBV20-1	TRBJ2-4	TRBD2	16	TGCAGTGCTAGAGCTTCCGGGACTAGCGGGGGTATCCAGCAGTACTTC	CSARASGTSGGIQQYF
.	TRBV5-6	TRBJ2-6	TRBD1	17	TGTGCCAGCAGCCCTGGGACAGTAGTCTCTGGGGCCAACGTCCTGACTTTC	CASSPGTVVSGANVLTF
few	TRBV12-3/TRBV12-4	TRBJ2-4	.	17	TGTGCCAGCAGTTTAAGGCAGGGAGGAGAAGCCAAAAACATTCAGTACTTC	CASSLRQGGEAKNIQYF
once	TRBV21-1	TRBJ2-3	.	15	TGTGCCAGCAGCTCCCCTCAGGTATCGGAAGATACGCAGTATTTT	CASSSPQVSEDTQYF
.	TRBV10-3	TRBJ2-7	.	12	TGTGCCATCAGTGAAGAGACATACGAGCAGTACTTC	CAISEETYEQYF
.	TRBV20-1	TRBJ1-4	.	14	TGCAGTGCTAGAAAACGGGGACTTAATGAAAAACTGTTTTTT	CSARKRGLNEKLFF
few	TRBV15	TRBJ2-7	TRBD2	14	TGTGCCACCAAAAGCGGGGGTGGGTCCTACGAGCAGTACTTC	CATKSGGGSYEQYF